This T cell receptor (beta chain) was documented in a study of siplizumab effects on memory and regulatory T cells. General study findings and limits: Suppressive activity of Tregs proliferating in siplizumab cultures remained unconfirmed. Unstimulated subsets contained matches for only a minor fraction of alloreactive clones. Siplizumab conditions gave an average of around 70% Treg-derived mappable alloreactive CD4+ clones, versus about 26% for controls.

The study assayed approximately 100,000 TCR templates per sample. Repertoires were generated with immunoSEQ multiplex PCR, while TCRdb's copy carries only in-frame clones and drops some. Of 100,000 or so clones in the sample, nearly 95% were seen once. A single count supports this clone. Its matching antigen is unknown. J gave up 10 bases and V 4 bases, and 7 bases lay outside the gene matches. The CDR3 spans 13 residues. Germline-derived CDR1 and CDR2 are SGHTS and YDEGEE. The sequencing sample was made of non-Treg CD4+ T cells sorted from blood. The clonotype originates from a human donor in good health. The chain is built from TRBV5-8 and TRBJ1-4, with 7 bases aligning to TRBD1. The CDR3 sequence: CASSPTGKGKLFF. In nucleotides, the CDR3 is TGTGCCAGCAGCCCGACAGGGAAGGGAAAACTGTTTTTT.